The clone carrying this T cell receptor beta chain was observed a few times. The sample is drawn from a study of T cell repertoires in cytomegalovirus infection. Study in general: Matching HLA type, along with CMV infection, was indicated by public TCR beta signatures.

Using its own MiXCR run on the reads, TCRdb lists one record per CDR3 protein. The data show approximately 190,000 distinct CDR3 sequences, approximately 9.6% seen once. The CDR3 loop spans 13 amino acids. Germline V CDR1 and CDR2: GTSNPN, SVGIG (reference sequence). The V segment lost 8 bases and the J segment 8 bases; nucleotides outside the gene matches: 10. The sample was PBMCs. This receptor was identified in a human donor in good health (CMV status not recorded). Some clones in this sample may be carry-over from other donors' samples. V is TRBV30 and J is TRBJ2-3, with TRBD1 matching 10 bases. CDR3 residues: CARSGTGDRTQYF. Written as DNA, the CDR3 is TGTGCCCGATCCGGGACAGGGGACCGTACGCAGTATTTT.